Presented here are 23 T cell receptor beta chains from one specimen sequenced in a study of blood T cell repertoires in COVID-19. The protocol was immunoSEQ multiplex PCR, while the TCRdb copy is restricted to in-frame clones and leaves out a portion. The data show fewer than 130,000 clones, approximately 85% seen once. Material: peripheral blood. These TCRs come from a human donor in a cohort sampled during active COVID-19.

This sequence joins TRBV11-2 and TRBJ1-2; 8 positions match TRBD1. Germline CDR1 and CDR2: SGHAT and FQNNGV. This CDR3 is built from 18 residues. With 3 bases clipped from V and 6 bases from J, the junction kept 18 bases outside the gene matches. CDR3 sequence reads: CASSFYSPRQGINDGYTF. As DNA, the CDR3 is TGTGCCAGCAGCTTTTACTCACCGAGACAGGGGATAAATGATGGCTACACCTTC.

The chain combines TRBV28 with TRBJ2-1, with no clear D. Germline CDR1 reads MDHEN; CDR2 reads SYDVKM. Trimming left V 7 bases short and J 0 bases short, with 10 bases between. The CDR3 has 14 amino acids. Written as DNA, the CDR3 is TGTGCCAGCAACCCAACTAACTCCTACAATGAGCAGTTCTTC. It codes for CASNPTNSYNEQFF.

The J gene is TRBJ1-2, the V gene TRBV5-1; weak D call: TRBD1 (5 bases). Germline lookup yields CDR1 SGHRS and CDR2 YFSETQ. Trimming pared 0 bases from V and 5 bases from J, leaving 14 bases between. The CDR3 extends over 15 amino acids. CDR3 sequence reads: CASSLDGALGYGYTF. CDR3 coding DNA: TGCGCCAGCAGCTTGGATGGGGCCCTGGGATATGGCTACACCTTC.

This sequence joins TRBV24-1 and TRBJ2-1, with a possible D match to TRBD1 (5 bases). Germline V gene lookup returns CDR1 KGHDR and CDR2 SFDVKD. The CDR3 has 15 amino acids. Trimming removed 2 bases at V and 5 bases at J, with 12 bases between. The CDR3 sequence is CATSDSRAQHNEQFF. CDR3 in DNA: TGTGCCACCAGTGATTCCAGGGCACAACACAATGAGCAGTTCTTC.

The chain joins TRBV10-1 to TRBJ2-7, with D possibly being TRBD1 (6 bases). From germline, CDR1 is WNHNN and CDR2 SYGVQD (reference sequence). V was trimmed by 0 bases and J by 6 bases, leaving 9 bases between them. This CDR3 has 13 amino acids. This CDR3 is CASSESVQGEQYF. The CDR3 DNA reads TGCGCCAGCAGTGAGTCTGTACAGGGCGAGCAGTACTTC.

This chain connects TRBV11-2 to TRBJ1-2; a weak D match, TRBD1 (6 bases). V was shortened by 3 bases and J by 1 base, with 9 bases between the two germline ends. CDR3 length: 14 amino acids. CDR1 is SGHAT, CDR2 FQNNGV, per germline. The chain's CDR3 is CASSLPQGNYGYTF. The CDR3 region has the DNA TGTGCCAGCAGCTTGCCACAGGGTAACTATGGCTACACCTTC.

J is TRBJ2-7 and V is TRBV3-1 (or the pseudogene TRBV3-2); TRBD2 matches 8 bases. V lost 1 base to trimming and J lost 6 bases; unmatched junction nucleotides: 8. The CDR3 length is 15 residues. Germline-derived CDR1 and CDR2 are LGHDT and YNNKEL (reference sequence). In DNA form, the CDR3 reads TGTGCCAGCAGCCAAGGTCAGCGGGAGAGGTGCGAGCAGTACTTC. This gives the protein CASSQGQRERCEQYF.

This chain connects TRBV6-5 to TRBJ1-2; 7 bases agree with TRBD1. J lost 4 bases, V lost 5 bases, and 7 bases had no gene match. CDR1 is MNHEY, CDR2 SVGAGI, per germline. The CDR3 is 14 residues long. In DNA, the CDR3 is TGTGCCAGCAGTCTGGTAGGGGGCGGCTATGGCTACACCTTC. It is translated as CASSLVGGGYGYTF.

By its share, this clone is medium-sized (0.01 to 0.1%). The chain links TRBV19 to TRBJ2-1; maybe TRBD2 (5 bases). The CDR3 consists of 14 residues. Germline V gives CDR1 LNHDA, CDR2 SQIVND (reference sequence). V lost 2 bases to trimming and J lost 8 bases, with 13 bases between them. The CDR3 coding sequence is TGTGCCAGTAGTATAACTATCTCGAGGGATGAGCAGTTCTTC. Translated, it gives CASSITISRDEQFF.

This clone was observed a handful of times. The genes are TRBV28 and TRBJ2-1, with TRBD1 matching over 7 bases. Trimming cost V 7 bases and J 6 bases; bases outside gene matches: 3. The CDR3 is 12 residues long. The germline V gene encodes CDR1 MDHEN and CDR2 SYDVKM. The CDR3 region has the DNA TGTGCCAGCACCTACAGGGGCAATGAGCAGTTCTTC. Amino acids: CASTYRGNEQFF.

V and J are TRBV5-1 and TRBJ2-1; 10 nucleotides align to TRBD2. V dropped 4 bases and J dropped 4; count of bases not matched to a gene: 5. The V gene's germline CDR1 is SGHRS and CDR2 YFSETQ. CDR3 length: 15 amino acids. The CDR3 loop reads CASSETSGNYNEQFF. CDR3 nucleotides: TGCGCCAGCAGCGAAACTAGCGGGAATTACAATGAGCAGTTCTTC.

The chain is built from TRBV7-2 and TRBJ2-7, with D tentatively TRBD1 (6 bases). Trimming removed 4 bases at V and 3 bases at J, with 13 bases between. This CDR3 spans 14 amino acids. Germline V lookup: CDR1 SGHTA, CDR2 FQGNSA. The CDR3: CASSSQQGRYEQYF. CDR3 in DNA: TGTGCCAGCAGCTCCCAACAGGGTCGCTACGAGCAGTACTTC.

V and J are TRBV5-4 and TRBJ2-7; 11 bases line up with TRBD2. The germline V gene encodes CDR1 SGHNT and CDR2 YYREEE (reference sequence). The CDR3 has 14 amino acids. J lost 2 bases, V lost 3 bases, and 1 base had no gene match. CDR3 nucleotide sequence: TGTGCCAGCAGCTCGACTAGCGGGACCTACGAGCAGTACTTC. Translating gives CASSSTSGTYEQYF.

The chain recombines TRBV24-1 with TRBJ2-3, with 9 bases matching TRBD2. With 3 bases clipped from V and 1 base from J, the junction kept 10 bases outside the gene matches. The CDR3 runs 18 residues. Germline CDR1 reads KGHDR; CDR2 reads SFDVKD. DNA of the CDR3: TGTGCCACCAGTGATAAAGGGGGGACTAGCCTACGCACAGATACGCAGTATTTT. Amino acid sequence: CATSDKGGTSLRTDTQYF.

This clone was picked up one time. V gene TRBV28 combines with J gene TRBJ1-4; D is uncertain. The V gene's germline CDR1 is MDHEN and CDR2 SYDVKM. The CDR3 is made up of 13 amino acids. The CDR3 DNA reads TGTGCTAACACCGTATTACCGAATGAAAAACTGTTTTTT. Amino acid sequence: CANTVLPNEKLFF. The full variable domain, in which reference TRBV28 and TRBJ1-4 provide the parts outside the CDR3, is DVKVTQSSRYLVKRTGEKVFLECVQDMDHENMFWYRQDPGLGLRLIYFSYDVKMKEKGDIPEGYSVSREKKERFSLILESASTNQTSMYLCANTVLPNEKLFFGSGTQLSVL.

The chain has TRBV11-1 and TRBJ2-7; TRBD1 is a possible D gene (6 bases). The V gene lost 5 bases and the J gene lost 6 bases, with 14 bases spanning the gap. Looked up from germline, CDR1 is SGHAT and CDR2 is FQDESV (reference sequence). The CDR3 extends over 13 amino acids. In DNA, the CDR3 is TGTGCCAGCAGCGTAGAGACAGGAGGCGAGCAGTACTTC. Its translation: CASSVETGGEQYF.

The chain has TRBV21-1 and TRBJ2-2; the table's D call, TRBD1, was not checked against the DNA. TRBV21-1 is labeled a pseudogene. The CDR3 is 15 amino acids. The CDR3, as DNA: TGTGCCAGGACCTCCGGGACAGAGAACACCGGGGAGCTGTTTTTT. Translating gives CARTSGTENTGELFF.

This sequence joins TRBV5-1 and TRBJ2-1, with no clear D. V lost 4 bases, J lost 0 bases, and 17 bases lay in between. Germline CDR1 is SGHRS and CDR2 is YFSETQ. The CDR3 extends over 17 amino acids. The DNA for the CDR3 is TGCGCCAGCAGCCTCCCGGCCGGAGTAAGCTCCTACAATGAGCAGTTCTTC. This encodes CASSLPAGVSSYNEQFF.

The chain joins TRBV4-2 to TRBJ2-3, with 10 positions matching TRBD2. CDR1 LGHNA and CDR2 YNFKEQ come from the germline V gene. The J segment lost 6 bases and the V segment lost 4 bases, leaving 7 bases of the junction unmatched. The CDR3 extends over 15 amino acids. The CDR3: CASSPERGGRDTQYF. CDR3 nucleotides: TGTGCCAGCAGCCCCGAGCGGGGGGGCCGCGATACGCAGTATTTT.

V and J are TRBV5-4 and TRBJ2-1; D may be TRBD2 (7 bases). The V end was cut by 8 bases, the J end by 0 bases, with 18 bases between. Germline assignment: CDR1 SGHNT and CDR2 YYREEE (reference sequence). The CDR3 is 16 residues long. In nucleotides, the CDR3 is TGTGCCAGTGCCTCGACGGGGGGCAACTCCTACAATGAGCAGTTCTTC. Protein sequence: CASASTGGNSYNEQFF.

The rearrangement joins TRBV30 to TRBJ1-6; D gene unclear. This CDR3 comprises 13 residues. Germline lookup yields CDR1 GTSNPN and CDR2 SVGIG (reference sequence). The V end was cut by 4 bases, the J end by 12 bases, with 16 bases between. The CDR3 loop reads CAWMGGLSGPLHF. CDR3 DNA sequence: TGTGCCTGGATGGGAGGACTTTCCGGACCCCTCCACTTT.

J is TRBJ2-1 and V is TRBV6-1, with 9 bases lining up with TRBD1. Trimming took 6 bases from V and 7 from J; bases not matched to a gene: 7. This CDR3 contains 14 residues. Germline V lookup: CDR1 MNHNS, CDR2 SASEGT. For the CDR3, the DNA is TGTGCCAGCAGACGGGACAGGGCGTCGAATGAGCAGTTCTTC. Protein sequence: CASRRDRASNEQFF.

In this sample, this clone turned up a few times. The chain links TRBV7-6 to TRBJ2-2, with TRBD2 matching 7 bases. The V segment lost 4 bases and the J segment 3 bases; nucleotides outside the gene matches: 11. Germline-derived CDR1 and CDR2 are SGHVS and FNYEAQ. This CDR3 spans 17 amino acids. The CDR3 protein is CASSSIPGAGDTGELFF. The DNA for the CDR3 is TGTGCCAGCAGCTCTATACCAGGTGCGGGAGACACCGGGGAGCTGTTTTTT.